The 23 T cell receptor beta chains below all came from one sample that was sequenced in a study of T cells in Graves' hyperthyroidism and ophthalmopathy. From RNA transcripts, TCR beta CDR3 regions were amplified. First-round RT-PCR with HTBI primers amplified the TCR CDR3 region. Each CDR3 protein gets one entry after TCRdb re-called the multiplex PCR reads with MiXCR. This sample carries some 500,000 distinct CDR3 sequences, around 22% of them seen once, and the ten largest clones take about 11%. The sequenced sample consisted of blood. The receptors shown here come from a woman aged 25 to 39 with Graves' ophthalmopathy.

This clonotype was observed many times. The V gene is TRBV29-1, the J gene TRBJ1-2; D remains ambiguous. The germline gives CDR1 SQVTM, CDR2 ANQGSEA. The CDR3 is 13 amino acids. V was clipped by 0 bases and J by 4 bases, with 9 bases between them. CDR3 protein: CSVEDGRAYGYTF. The CDR3 DNA sequence: TGCAGCGTTGAAGATGGGCGGGCCTATGGCTACACCTTC.

In its sample, this clonotype was seen many times. The chain joins TRBV19 to TRBJ2-7; possibly TRBD2 for D (5 bases). The CDR3 contains 13 residues. V lost 5 bases and J lost 2, with 10 bases in between. Germline V gives CDR1 LNHDA, CDR2 SQIVND (reference sequence). DNA for the CDR3: TGTGCCAGTAGTCGTAGCGCCGCCTACGAGCAGTACTTC. Its translation is CASSRSAAYEQYF.

This chain uses TRBV20-1 with TRBJ2-7; possibly TRBD1 for D (5 bases). CDR3 length: 12 residues. CDR1 and CDR2 (germline): DFQATT, SNEGSKA (reference sequence). The V end was cut by 3 bases, the J end by 4 bases, with 10 bases between. The CDR3 DNA reads as TGCAGTGCTAGGGGGCCTGGATACGAGCAGTACTTC. It encodes CSARGPGYEQYF.

The table lists this clonotype with many counts. A much larger clone is a single base away; this may be a read error. This chain connects TRBV12-3 or TRBV12-4 to TRBJ1-1; unclear D gene. This CDR3 is built from 11 residues. The CDR3 DNA is TGTACCAGCAGTTCTATTGCTGAAGCTTTCTTT. Translated: CTSSSIAEAFF.

This clonotype was seen at least ten times. The genes are TRBV5-1 and TRBJ1-1, with 10 bases lining up with TRBD1. V trimming: 5 bases; J trimming: 6 bases; junction bases outside the gene matches: 7. Germline V lookup: CDR1 SGHRS, CDR2 YFSETQ. The CDR3 has 14 amino acids. CDR3 bases: TGCGCCAGCAGGCAGACAGGGGGCCGAGCTGAAGCTTTCTTT. It encodes CASRQTGGRAEAFF. Together with reference TRBV5-1 and TRBJ1-1, the CDR3 gives the full variable domain: KAGVTQTPRYLIKTRGQQVTLSCSPISGHRSVSWYQQTPGQGLQFLFEYFSETQRNKGNFPGRFSGRQFSNSRSEMNVSTLELGDSALYLCASRQTGGRAEAFFGQGTRLTVV.

This clonotype was counted ten times or more. The gene calls are TRBV9 and TRBJ2-7; TRBD1 might be the D (6 bases). Trimming removed 3 bases from V and 0 bases from J, with 10 bases in between. Germline lookup yields CDR1 SGDLS and CDR2 YYNGEE. This CDR3 is 14 amino acids long. CDR3 nucleotide sequence: TGTGCCAGCAGCGCCCCAGGGGCCTCCTACGAGCAGTACTTC. Encoded protein: CASSAPGASYEQYF.

In this sample, this clonotype turned up many times. This rearrangement joins TRBV5-1 to TRBJ2-5; TRBD2 aligns across 10 bases. Trimming cost V 2 bases and J 5 bases; bases outside gene matches: 6. The length of the CDR3 is 15 residues. Germline CDR1 SGHRS, CDR2 YFSETQ. The CDR3 is CASSFGSGGVETQYF. The CDR3 DNA is TGCGCCAGCAGCTTTGGAAGCGGGGGGGTGGAGACCCAGTACTTC.

This chain connects TRBV6-5 to TRBJ1-6; 7 bases are a match to TRBD1. The germline V gene has CDR1 MNHEY and CDR2 SVGAGI. Trimming took 2 bases from V and 7 from J; bases not matched to a gene: 5. There are 15 residues in the CDR3. CDR3 bases: TGTGCCAGCAGTTACAGGCAGGGGGTGAATTCACCCCTCCACTTT. Protein sequence: CASSYRQGVNSPLHF.

This clonotype was picked up a small number of times. The J gene is TRBJ2-7, the V gene TRBV7-2; 8 positions match TRBD1. Trimming removed 7 bases from V and 4 bases from J; junction bases left unmatched: 12. This CDR3 contains 15 residues. CDR1 and CDR2 (germline): SGHTA, FQGNSA. CDR3 region: CASTLGAGGIYEQYF. In nucleotides, the CDR3 is TGTGCCAGCACCCTTGGGGCAGGGGGCATTTACGAGCAGTACTTC. Variable domain in full (rest from reference TRBV7-2 and TRBJ2-7): GAGVSQSPSNKVTEKGKDVELRCDPISGHTALYWYRQSLGQGLEFLIYFQGNSAPDKSGLPSDRFSAERTGGSVSTLTIQRTQQEDSAVYLCASTLGAGGIYEQYFGPGTRLTVT.

This clonotype was seen ten or more times. This chain joins TRBV7-2 and TRBJ1-1; D unclear. The CDR3 length is 13 residues. Germline V CDR1 and CDR2: SGHTA, FQGNSA. Trimming removed 6 bases at V and 0 bases at J, with 8 bases between. The CDR3 DNA sequence: TGTGCCAGCAGGGATGGGGTGAACACTGAAGCTTTCTTT. It yields the protein CASRDGVNTEAFF.

In this sample, this clonotype turned up many times. This sequence joins TRBV27 and TRBJ1-2, with D unresolved. Germline V gene lookup returns CDR1 MNHEY and CDR2 SMNVEV (reference sequence). CDR3 length equals 15 residues. V shed 0 bases and J shed 4 bases, with 12 bases lying between them. CDR3 region: CASSLSMVPSYGYTF. The CDR3 bases are TGTGCCAGCAGTTTATCAATGGTACCCTCCTATGGCTACACCTTC.

This clonotype was detected only a few times. The chain is built from TRBV20-1 and TRBJ2-7; weak D call: TRBD1 (6 bases). Germline CDR1 reads DFQATT; CDR2 reads SNEGSKA (reference sequence). This CDR3 contains 13 residues. Trimming cost V 6 bases and J 0 bases, with 12 bases left between them. The CDR3 DNA is TGCAGTGCCCAAGGGACAACCTCCTACGAGCAGTACTTC. It encodes CSAQGTTSYEQYF.

This clonotype was counted ten times or more. The chain employs TRBV7-2 and TRBJ1-2; TRBD1 agrees at 8 bases. V was clipped by 7 bases and J by 2 bases; unmatched bases: 6. The CDR3 spans 14 residues. CDR1 is SGHTA, CDR2 FQGNSA, per germline. The CDR3 DNA reads TGTGCCAGCATTCCCCGGACAGGGAACTATGGCTACACCTTC. Its translation: CASIPRTGNYGYTF. The full variable domain, with the rest looked up from reference TRBV7-2 and TRBJ1-2, is GAGVSQSPSNKVTEKGKDVELRCDPISGHTALYWYRQSLGQGLEFLIYFQGNSAPDKSGLPSDRFSAERTGGSVSTLTIQRTQQEDSAVYLCASIPRTGNYGYTFGSGTRLTVV.

The chain has TRBV6-1 and TRBJ1-1; TRBD1 matches at 11 bases. The CDR3 is 13 residues long. V shed 7 bases, J shed 7 bases, and the junction held 5 bases outside the gene matches. The germline V gene encodes CDR1 MNHNS and CDR2 SASEGT. CDR3 amino acids: CASTGGTGGEAFF. DNA of the CDR3: TGTGCCAGCACCGGAGGGACAGGGGGTGAAGCTTTCTTT.

The chain couples TRBV19 to TRBJ1-2; TRBD1 is a possible D gene (6 bases). The CDR3 is 13 residues long. The germline V and J ends were trimmed by 7 bases and 8 bases, with 17 bases remaining between them. Germline V CDR1 and CDR2: LNHDA, SQIVND (reference sequence). CDR3 region: CASTADRQLGYTF. The CDR3 nucleotides read TGTGCCAGTACCGCCGACAGGCAATTGGGCTACACCTTC.

The chain carries TRBV11-1 and TRBJ1-1; 7 positions match TRBD1. Trimming took 1 base from V and 0 from J; bases not matched to a gene: 11. There are 18 residues in the CDR3. Germline V gene lookup returns CDR1 SGHAT and CDR2 FQDESV (reference sequence). The CDR3 DNA sequence: TGTGCCAGCAGCTTAGGGGTGTTGTCGACAGGGCTGAACACTGAAGCTTTCTTT. Its protein is CASSLGVLSTGLNTEAFF.

The sample holds many counts of this clonotype. This chain connects TRBV5-1 to TRBJ2-2; D not resolved. This CDR3 is built from 14 residues. Germline V CDR1 and CDR2: SGHRS, YFSETQ. Trimming left V 6 bases short and J 5 bases short, with 14 bases between. The CDR3, as DNA: TGCGCCAGCACAACCAGGTTGAATACCGGGGAGCTGTTTTTT. The encoded protein is CASTTRLNTGELFF.

This chain links TRBV27 with TRBJ1-6; D is unresolved. The CDR3 runs 14 residues. The V end was cut by 5 bases, the J end by 6 bases, with 11 bases between. CDR1 MNHEY and CDR2 SMNVEV come from the germline V gene (reference sequence). The CDR3 loop is CASSPSYSNSPLHF. CDR3 in DNA: TGTGCCAGCAGTCCCTCCTACTCTAATTCACCCCTCCACTTT.

This clonotype was observed many times. This chain uses TRBV15 with TRBJ2-5, with D unresolved. CDR1 is LNHNV and CDR2 is YYDKDF in the germline V gene (reference sequence). The CDR3 is 16 residues long. The V gene lost 5 bases and the J gene lost 5 bases, with 21 bases spanning the gap. DNA of the CDR3: TGTGCCACCAGCCCCCGTCCCGGAAATCCCGGGGAGACCCAGTACTTC. The encoded protein is CATSPRPGNPGETQYF.

The rearrangement joins TRBV7-8 to TRBJ1-3, with D unclear. CDR3 length: 15 residues. Trimming left V 5 bases short and J 0 bases short, with 11 bases between. Germline V CDR1 and CDR2: SGHVS, FQNEAQ. CDR3 sequence: CASSPRGGSGNTIYF. For the CDR3, the DNA is TGTGCCAGCAGCCCCCGGGGAGGCTCTGGAAACACCATATATTTT. The full variable domain, rest sourced from reference TRBV7-8 and TRBJ1-3, is GAGVSQSPRYKVAKRGQDVALRCDPISGHVSLFWYQQALGQGPEFLTYFQNEAQLDKSGLPSDRFFAERPEGSVSTLKIQRTQQEDSAVYLCASSPRGGSGNTIYFGEGSWLTVV.

This clonotype was observed at least ten times. This sequence joins TRBV6-5 and TRBJ1-2, with D maybe TRBD1 (5 bases). Germline values: CDR1 MNHEY, CDR2 SVGAGI. This CDR3 region has 15 residues. Deletions cut 6 bases from V and 0 bases from J, with 14 bases between. CDR3 bases: TGTGCCAGCAGGATGGGACGTTCAGCTAACTATGGCTACACCTTC. It yields the protein CASRMGRSANYGYTF.

The chain has TRBV18 and TRBJ2-7; 11 bases are a match to TRBD2. CDR3 length: 17 residues. The trim removed 4 bases at V and 5 bases at J, leaving 13 bases unmatched. Germline CDR1 reads KGHSH; CDR2 reads LQKENI. CDR3 sequence reads: CASSLRVSSGGFHEQYF. The CDR3 nucleotides read TGTGCCAGCTCACTCAGAGTATCTAGCGGGGGGTTCCACGAGCAGTACTTC.

This clonotype showed up many times. The chain recombines TRBV28 with TRBJ1-5; tentatively, D is TRBD1 (5 bases). The V gene's germline CDR1 is MDHEN and CDR2 SYDVKM. The CDR3 length is 13 residues. The V end lost 8 bases, the J end lost 6 bases, and 14 bases lay between the germline ends. The CDR3 DNA follows: TGTGCCAGCGTCGGCGGGGCGGCTCAGCCCCAGCATTTT. It yields the protein CASVGGAAQPQHF.